This T cell receptor (beta chain) is from a study of shared clonotypes between healthy human individuals. Turning to this clone: The sample contains more than one DNA sequence encoding this CDR3.

The J segment lost 4 bases and the V segment lost 6 bases, leaving 5 bases of the junction unmatched. CDR3 length: 14 residues. CDR1 KGHSH and CDR2 LQKENI come from the germline V gene. Sequencing was performed with immunoSEQ multiplex PCR; in TCRdb, only in-frame clones are kept and a portion is missing. The sample has approximately 2.5 million clones, over 85% seen once. The source of this sequence is a man aged 18 to 30 in good health. Some clones in this sample may be carry-over from other donors' samples. The chain uses TRBV18 and TRBJ2-3; 9 nucleotides align to TRBD2. Sequencing used naive CD4+ T cells from PBMCs. The subset was: CD45RA+ positively selected. CDR3 protein: CASSLGLAPDTQYF. As DNA, the CDR3 is TGTGCCAGCTCCTTAGGACTAGCGCCAGATACGCAGTATTTT.